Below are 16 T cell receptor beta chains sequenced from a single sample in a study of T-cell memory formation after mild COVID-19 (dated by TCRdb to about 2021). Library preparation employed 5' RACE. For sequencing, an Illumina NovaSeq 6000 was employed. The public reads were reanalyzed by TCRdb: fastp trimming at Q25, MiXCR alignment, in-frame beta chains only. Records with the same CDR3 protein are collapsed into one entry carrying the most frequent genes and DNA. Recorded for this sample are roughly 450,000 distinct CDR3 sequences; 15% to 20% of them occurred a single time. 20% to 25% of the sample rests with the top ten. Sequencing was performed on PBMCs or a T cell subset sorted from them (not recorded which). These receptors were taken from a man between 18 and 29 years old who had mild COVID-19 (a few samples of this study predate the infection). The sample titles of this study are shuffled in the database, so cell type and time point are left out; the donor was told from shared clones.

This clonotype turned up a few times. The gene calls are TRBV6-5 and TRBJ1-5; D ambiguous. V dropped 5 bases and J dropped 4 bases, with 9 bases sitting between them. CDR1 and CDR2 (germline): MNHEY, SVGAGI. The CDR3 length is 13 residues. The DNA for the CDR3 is TGTGCCAGCAGTCGTATAGAGAATCAGCCCCAGCATTTT. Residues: CASSRIENQPQHF.

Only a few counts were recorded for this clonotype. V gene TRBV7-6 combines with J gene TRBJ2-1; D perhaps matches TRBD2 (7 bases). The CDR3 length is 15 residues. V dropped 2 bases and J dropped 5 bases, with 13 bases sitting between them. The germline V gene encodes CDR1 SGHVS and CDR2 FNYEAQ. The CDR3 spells CASSLRGGRDNEQFF. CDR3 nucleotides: TGTGCCAGCAGCTTAAGGGGGGGCCGGGACAATGAGCAGTTCTTC.

CDR3 protein: CASSGQGMRTEAFF. The CDR3 bases are TGTGCCAGCAGTGGGCAGGGGATGAGGACTGAAGCTTTCTTT. This sequence joins TRBV25-1 and TRBJ1-1; D may be TRBD1 (6 bases). V shed 4 bases and J shed 5 bases, with 14 bases lying between them. Germline-derived CDR1 and CDR2 are MGHDK and SYGVNS. CDR3 length: 14 amino acids.

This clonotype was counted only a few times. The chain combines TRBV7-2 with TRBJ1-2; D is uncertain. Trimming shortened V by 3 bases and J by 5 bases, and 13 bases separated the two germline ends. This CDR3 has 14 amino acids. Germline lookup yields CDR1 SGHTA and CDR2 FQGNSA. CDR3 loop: CASSFLGDAYGYTF. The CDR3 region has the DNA TGTGCCAGCAGCTTCCTCGGGGATGCTTATGGCTACACCTTC.

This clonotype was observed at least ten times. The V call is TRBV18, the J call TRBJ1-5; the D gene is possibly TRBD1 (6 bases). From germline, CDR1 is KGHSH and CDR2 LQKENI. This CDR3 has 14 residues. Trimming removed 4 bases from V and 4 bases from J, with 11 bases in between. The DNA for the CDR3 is TGTGCCAGCTCACGACAGGACAAAAATCAGCCCCAGCATTTT. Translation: CASSRQDKNQPQHF.

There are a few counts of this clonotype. The CDR3 here is CSVGRDYSEQYV. The CDR3 nucleotides are TGCAGTGTTGGCAGGGATTACAGCGAGCAGTACGTC. This rearrangement joins TRBV20-1 to TRBJ2-7; tentatively, D is TRBD1 (5 bases). The germline CDR1 and CDR2 sequences are DFQATT and SNEGSKA (reference sequence). The CDR3 length is 12 residues. The ends were cut back, 7 bases at V and 6 bases at J, with 16 bases in the middle.

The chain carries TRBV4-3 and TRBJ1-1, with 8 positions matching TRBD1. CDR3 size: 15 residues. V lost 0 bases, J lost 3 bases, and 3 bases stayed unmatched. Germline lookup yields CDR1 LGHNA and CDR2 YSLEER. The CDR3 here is CASSQETGEYTEAFF. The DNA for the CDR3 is TGCGCCAGCAGCCAAGAGACAGGGGAGTACACTGAAGCTTTCTTT.

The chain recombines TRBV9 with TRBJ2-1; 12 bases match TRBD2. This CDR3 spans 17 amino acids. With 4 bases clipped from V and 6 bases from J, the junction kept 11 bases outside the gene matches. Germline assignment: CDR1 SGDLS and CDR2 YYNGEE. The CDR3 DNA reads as TGTGCCAGCAGCACCCGTCGACTAGCGGGGGAGCGCAATGAGCAGTTCTTC. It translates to CASSTRRLAGERNEQFF.

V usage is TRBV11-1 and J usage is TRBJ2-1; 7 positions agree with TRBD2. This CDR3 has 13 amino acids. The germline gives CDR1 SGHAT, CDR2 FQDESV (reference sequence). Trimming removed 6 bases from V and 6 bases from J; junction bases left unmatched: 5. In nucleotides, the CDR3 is TGTGCCAGCAGGATGACTAGCCGCAATGAGCAGTTCTTC. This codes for CASRMTSRNEQFF.

The CDR3: CSAKTGLIHEQYV. CDR3 sequence (DNA): TGCAGTGCTAAAACGGGACTCATCCACGAGCAGTACGTC. The rearrangement joins TRBV20-1 to TRBJ2-7; TRBD2 might be the D (6 bases). The germline V gene encodes CDR1 DFQATT and CDR2 SNEGSKA (reference sequence). Between the trimmed V and J ends, which lost 4 bases and 5 bases, there was a span of 15 bases. This CDR3 contains 13 residues.

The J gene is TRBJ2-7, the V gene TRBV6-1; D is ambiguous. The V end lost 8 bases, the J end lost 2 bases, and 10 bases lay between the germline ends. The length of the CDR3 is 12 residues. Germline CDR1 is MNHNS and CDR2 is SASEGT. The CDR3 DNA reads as TGTGCCAGCGTAAGGTACACCTACGAGCAGTACTTC. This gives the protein CASVRYTYEQYF.

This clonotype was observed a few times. The CDR3 DNA reads TGCGCCAGCAGCTTGAGATCCGGGACCCAGAACACTGAAGCTTTCTTT. Its protein product is CASSLRSGTQNTEAFF. The V call is TRBV5-1, the J call TRBJ1-1; D may be TRBD1 (5 bases). The CDR3 loop spans 16 amino acids. Trimming removed 1 base from V and 1 base from J, with 14 bases in between. From germline, CDR1 is SGHRS and CDR2 YFSETQ.

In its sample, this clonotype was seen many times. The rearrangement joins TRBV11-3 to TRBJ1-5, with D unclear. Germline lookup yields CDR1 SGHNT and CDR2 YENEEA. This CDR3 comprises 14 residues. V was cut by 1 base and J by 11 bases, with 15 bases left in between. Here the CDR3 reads CASSLGFQPAAQHF. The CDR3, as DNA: TGTGCCAGCAGCTTAGGTTTCCAGCCCGCAGCCCAGCATTTT.

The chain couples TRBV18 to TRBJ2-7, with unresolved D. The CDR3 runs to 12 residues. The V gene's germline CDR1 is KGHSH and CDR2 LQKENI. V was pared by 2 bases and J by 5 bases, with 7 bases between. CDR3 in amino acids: CASSPAANEQYF. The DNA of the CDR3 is TGTGCCAGCTCACCAGCCGCGAACGAGCAGTACTTC.

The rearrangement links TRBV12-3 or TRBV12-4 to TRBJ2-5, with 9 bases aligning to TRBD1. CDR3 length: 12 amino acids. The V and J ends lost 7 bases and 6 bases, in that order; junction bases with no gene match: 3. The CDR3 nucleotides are TGTGCCAGCACGGGACAGGGCCAGACCCAGTACTTC. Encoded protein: CASTGQGQTQYF.

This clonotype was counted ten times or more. The DNA for the CDR3 is TGTGCCAGCAGCCCACAGGATACGCAGTATTTT. Its translation is CASSPQDTQYF. The J gene is TRBJ2-3, the V gene TRBV7-2; D ambiguous. V was trimmed by 5 bases and J by 6 bases, leaving 6 bases between them. CDR3 length equals 11 residues. Per germline, CDR1 SGHTA and CDR2 FQGNSA.